This entry lists 8 T cell receptor beta chains sequenced from one sample in a study of blood T cell repertoires in COVID-19. Repertoires were generated with immunoSEQ multiplex PCR, while TCRdb's copy carries only in-frame clones and drops some. The sample has more than 45,000 clones; about 86% are singletons. Sample: peripheral blood. The receptors were gathered from a woman between 55 and 75 years old with COVID-19, enrolled during active disease.

The rearrangement joins TRBV2 to TRBJ2-7, with a possible D match to TRBD2 (5 bases). Trimming cost V 3 bases and J 3 bases, with 6 bases left between them. The CDR3 runs 12 residues. Germline V gives CDR1 SNHLY, CDR2 FYNNEI. The CDR3 is CASSEEVYEQYF. In nucleotides, the CDR3 is TGTGCCAGCAGTGAGGAGGTCTACGAGCAGTACTTC.

This sequence joins TRBV7-9 and TRBJ2-1; possibly TRBD1 for D (6 bases). CDR1 is SEHNR, CDR2 FQNEAQ, per germline (reference sequence). Trimming removed 5 bases from V and 4 bases from J, with 18 bases in between. The CDR3 contains 16 residues. The CDR3 nucleotides are TGTGCCAGCAGCCCACGGGACAAAGGGGTTTACAATGAGCAGTTCTTC. Encoded protein: CASSPRDKGVYNEQFF.

V is TRBV27 and J is TRBJ2-7; 10 bases map to TRBD2. The CDR3 is 14 amino acids. Losses at the gene ends were 4 bases for V and 9 bases for J; bases not matched to a gene: 9. The germline V gene encodes CDR1 MNHEY and CDR2 SMNVEV (reference sequence). CDR3 sequence reads: CASSWTSGAVGQYF. As DNA, the CDR3 is TGTGCCAGCAGTTGGACTAGCGGTGCGGTTGGGCAGTACTTC.

This rearrangement joins TRBV9 to TRBJ2-5, with a weak D call TRBD1 (5 bases). Between the trimmed V and J ends, which lost 1 base and 3 bases, there was a span of 16 bases. Germline V gene sequence: CDR1 SGDLS, CDR2 YYNGEE. This CDR3 is 16 amino acids long. CDR3 residues: CASSVKAAGQKETQYF. The CDR3 coding sequence is TGTGCCAGCAGCGTAAAGGCGGCAGGACAAAAAGAGACCCAGTACTTC.

This clone was found once. CDR3 sequence reads: CASSLEAGGGNTIYF. As DNA, the CDR3 is TGTGCCAGCAGCTTAGAGGCAGGGGGCGGAAACACCATATATTTT. This sequence joins TRBV7-9 and TRBJ1-3; 8 bases line up with TRBD1. The V gene end was trimmed by 1 base and the J gene end by 4 bases; junction bases not matched to a gene: 3. This CDR3 is built from 15 residues. Germline CDR1 reads SEHNR; CDR2 reads FQNEAQ (reference sequence).

This chain joins TRBV30 and TRBJ2-3; TRBD2 agrees at 7 bases. This CDR3 is 14 amino acids long. Germline values: CDR1 GTSNPN, CDR2 SVGIG (reference sequence). The ends lost 8 bases at V and 1 base at J; junction bases unmatched: 9. Here the CDR3 reads CALWAGEGTDTQYF. Written as DNA, the CDR3 is TGTGCCCTATGGGCGGGAGAGGGCACAGATACGCAGTATTTT. The entire variable domain, with the rest obtained from reference TRBV30 and TRBJ2-3, is as follows: SQTIHQWPATLVQPVGSPLSLECTVEGTSNPNLYWYRQAAGRGLQLLFYSVGIGQISSEVPQNLSASRPQDRQFILSSKKLLLSDSGFYLCALWAGEGTDTQYFGPGTRLTVL.

The J gene is TRBJ1-6, the V gene TRBV28; no clear D. V shed 6 bases and J shed 6 bases, with 15 bases lying between them. Germline V lookup: CDR1 MDHEN, CDR2 SYDVKM. The CDR3 runs 15 residues. The CDR3 sequence: CASRSQTPFNSPLHF. Written as DNA, the CDR3 is TGTGCCAGCAGGTCTCAAACACCATTTAATTCACCCCTCCACTTT.

V and J are TRBV19 and TRBJ1-5, with D perhaps matching TRBD1 (6 bases). Looked up from germline, CDR1 is LNHDA and CDR2 is SQIVND (reference sequence). CDR3 length: 17 residues. V was shortened by 0 bases and J by 3 bases, with 15 bases between the two germline ends. The DNA for the CDR3 is TGTGCCAGTAGTATAGAGGGTTGGACAGCGCTCAATCAGCCCCAGCATTTT. This translates into CASSIEGWTALNQPQHF.